This record covers a single TCR beta chain. The assay was immunoSEQ multiplex PCR, and TCRdb's table has in-frame clones only and misses some. The sample holds more than 35,000 clones; approximately 90% are singletons and the top ten take roughly 2.4%. The data stem from a study of OX40 agonist ivuxolimab in advanced cancers. This TCR derives from an adult with an advanced solid tumor such as melanoma, head and neck, liver or kidney cancer. The starting material was CD4+ or CD8+ T cells sorted from blood, obtained in a trial of the OX40 agonist ivuxolimab.

The CDR3 DNA reads TGTGCCAGCAGCTTAGGTCAGTCGTCCTCTAGCACAGATACGCAGTATTTT. This gives the protein CASSLGQSSSSTDTQYF. This chain links TRBV11-3 with TRBJ2-3; the D is unclear. This CDR3 contains 17 residues. Germline CDR1 is SGHNT and CDR2 is YENEEA. V was pared by 1 base and J by 0 bases, with 14 bases between.